The clone carrying this T cell receptor beta chain was recorded at least ten times. Antigen: not known. The TCR library protocol was used to attach unique molecular identifiers. These identifiers were attached to individual cDNA molecules. One entry per CDR3 protein results from TCRdb running MiXCR on the 5' RACE reads. The table shows roughly 93,000 distinct CDR3 sequences, with more than 9.5% occurring only once. Germline CDR1 SGHTA, CDR2 FQGTGA. The V and J ends lost 5 bases and 3 bases respectively, with 21 bases between them. The CDR3 is 17 amino acids. The sample comes from a study of early T cells in non-severe SARS-CoV-2 infection. On the study more broadly: Unpaired chains resulted from sequencing bulk RNA of unsorted whole blood. Broader study findings: Reliance on VDJdb matching favored anti-spike CD8 responses; private and CD4 specificities were missed.

The chain joins TRBV7-3 to TRBJ2-3; a weak D match, TRBD2 (6 bases). This receptor was obtained from an adult who was a healthcare worker with PCR-confirmed SARS-CoV-2 infection or an uninfected control (not recorded which). The sequenced sample was whole blood. The CDR3 protein is CASSLSLVGGTTDTQYF. The CDR3 bases are TGTGCCAGCAGCCTATCCTTGGTAGGAGGGACGACAGATACGCAGTATTTT.